These 22 T cell receptor beta chains were all obtained from the same sample, sequenced in a study of shared clonotypes between healthy human individuals. TCRdb's table, derived via immunoSEQ multiplex PCR, lists solely in-frame clones and lacks some. The table records some 580,000 clones, approximately 97% of them present only once. Sequencing input: naive CD4+ T cells sorted from blood. Described subset: CD45RA+ positively selected. These receptors were collected from a woman under 40 in good health.

The chain couples TRBV11-3 to TRBJ2-2; D is ambiguous. V was trimmed by 3 bases and J by 6 bases, leaving 8 bases between them. The CDR3 is 13 residues long. The germline CDR1 and CDR2 sequences are SGHNT and YENEEA. CDR3 bases: TGTGCCAGCAGCTTCGACGATTCCGGGGAGCTGTTTTTT. Encoded protein: CASSFDDSGELFF. The whole variable domain, remainder taken from reference TRBV11-3 and TRBJ2-2, is EAGVVQSPRYKIIEKKQPVAFWCNPISGHNTLYWYLQNLGQGPELLIRYENEEAVDDSQLPKDRFSAERLKGVDSTLKIQPAELGDSAVYLCASSFDDSGELFFGEGSRLTVL.

The gene calls are TRBV28 and TRBJ1-3, with TRBD1 identical over 8 bases. Trimming at V came to 4 bases and at J to 3 bases, leaving 5 bases not matched to a gene. Germline V gives CDR1 MDHEN, CDR2 SYDVKM. The CDR3 consists of 15 residues. The CDR3 DNA follows: TGTGCCAGCAGTTCTCGGACAGGGCTTGGAAACACCATATATTTT. Encoded protein: CASSSRTGLGNTIYF.

V usage is TRBV5-6 and J usage is TRBJ1-3; D unresolved. Trimming stripped 1 base from V and 4 bases from J, with 12 bases between. CDR1 and CDR2 (germline): SGHDT, YYEEEE. The CDR3 contains 15 residues. The CDR3 spells CASSLRYGVGNTIYF. The CDR3 DNA is TGTGCCAGCAGCTTGCGATACGGGGTCGGAAACACCATATATTTT.

This chain joins TRBV28 and TRBJ1-2, with 8 bases that match TRBD1. V lost 3 bases to trimming and J lost 5 bases; unmatched junction nucleotides: 2. Germline-derived CDR1 and CDR2 are MDHEN and SYDVKM. The CDR3 runs 13 residues. This CDR3 is CASSFQGAYGYTF. The CDR3 DNA reads as TGTGCCAGCAGTTTTCAGGGGGCGTATGGCTACACCTTC.

The chain has TRBV28 and TRBJ2-3, with D possibly being TRBD2 (6 bases). The V gene lost 2 bases and the J gene lost 2 bases, with 14 bases spanning the gap. Germline values: CDR1 MDHEN, CDR2 SYDVKM. This CDR3 has 16 amino acids. The CDR3 spells CASSLQGGAFTDTQYF. The CDR3 bases are TGTGCCAGCAGTTTACAAGGCGGGGCCTTCACAGATACGCAGTATTTT.

V gene TRBV5-1 combines with J gene TRBJ2-2; D is ambiguous. V lost 0 bases, J lost 2 bases, and 8 bases lay in between. CDR1 is SGHRS, CDR2 YFSETQ, per germline. CDR3 length equals 15 residues. The CDR3 is CASSLGLRNTGELFF. The CDR3 bases are TGCGCCAGCAGCTTGGGGCTACGTAACACCGGGGAGCTGTTTTTT.

The J gene is TRBJ2-3, the V gene TRBV5-4; D ambiguous. The CDR3 is 15 residues long. The V end lost 1 base, the J end lost 0 bases, and 9 bases lay between the germline ends. Germline V gene data show CDR1 as SGHNT and CDR2 as YYREEE (reference sequence). The CDR3 spells CASSLFVESTDTQYF. The CDR3 DNA follows: TGTGCCAGCAGCTTGTTTGTAGAGAGCACAGATACGCAGTATTTT.

V usage is TRBV10-3 and J usage is TRBJ2-2, with 11 positions matching TRBD2. The CDR3 is made up of 16 amino acids. Germline CDR1 reads ENHRY; CDR2 reads SYGVKD. The V and J ends lost 2 bases and 2 bases, in that order; junction bases with no gene match: 1. CDR3 residues: CAISETSGSNTGELFF. CDR3 nucleotides: TGTGCCATCAGTGAGACTAGCGGGAGTAACACCGGGGAGCTGTTTTTT.

A single count supports this clone. The chain recombines TRBV7-9 with TRBJ1-3; perhaps TRBD1 as D (5 bases). CDR3 length: 15 residues. Germline V CDR1 and CDR2: SEHNR, FQNEAQ (reference sequence). The ends were cut back, 5 bases at V and 4 bases at J, with 15 bases in the middle. Written as DNA, the CDR3 is TGTGCCAGCAGCCCGAGTGGGGGTGGCGGAAACACCATATATTTT. It translates to CASSPSGGGGNTIYF.

This clone was recorded once. The chain links TRBV7-2 to TRBJ2-1; 8 bases agree with TRBD2. Germline V gives CDR1 SGHTA, CDR2 FQGNSA. This CDR3 has 15 residues. Trimming took 8 bases from V and 7 from J; bases not matched to a gene: 13. DNA of the CDR3: TGTGCCAGCTTAGAAACCGGGACTAGTGTTAATGAGCAGTTCTTC. The encoded protein is CASLETGTSVNEQFF.

The chain links TRBV18 to TRBJ1-5, with D hard to call. The length of the CDR3 is 12 residues. Trimming pared 5 bases from V and 4 bases from J, leaving 6 bases between. Germline CDR1 KGHSH, CDR2 LQKENI. The CDR3 protein is CASSGANQPQHF. DNA of the CDR3: TGTGCCAGCTCAGGCGCAAATCAGCCCCAGCATTTT.

The chain carries TRBV6-1 and TRBJ1-5; D perhaps matches TRBD1 (6 bases). V was pared by 2 bases and J by 6 bases, with 8 bases between. In germline, CDR1 is MNHNS, CDR2 SASEGT. CDR3 length equals 13 residues. CDR3 sequence (DNA): TGTGCCAGCAGTGAAACAGGGCCTCAGCCCCAGCATTTT. Its protein is CASSETGPQPQHF.

The chain couples TRBV19 to TRBJ2-7; 9 positions match TRBD2. CDR3 length: 18 residues. After removal of 5 bases from V and 2 bases from J, the junction contained 16 bases not matched to a gene. CDR1 and CDR2 (germline): LNHDA, SQIVND (reference sequence). The CDR3 DNA sequence: TGTGCCAGTAGTCCGCTAGGTAGCGGGAGCCGGTTGGCCTACGAGCAGTACTTC. Its translation: CASSPLGSGSRLAYEQYF. Full variable domain (missing parts from reference TRBV19 and TRBJ2-7): DGGITQSPKYLFRKEGQNVTLSCEQNLNHDAMYWYRQDPGQGLRLIYYSQIVNDFQKGDIAEGYSVSREKKESFPLTVTSAQKNPTAFYLCASSPLGSGSRLAYEQYFGPGTRLTVT.

This sequence joins TRBV5-5 and TRBJ1-3; D is unresolved. CDR1 is SGHKS, CDR2 YYEKEE, per germline (reference sequence). The germline V and J ends were trimmed by 2 bases and 0 bases, with 12 bases remaining between them. This CDR3 is built from 16 residues. The chain's CDR3 is CASSFSSDASGNTIYF. In nucleotides, the CDR3 is TGTGCCAGCAGCTTTTCCTCCGACGCCTCTGGAAACACCATATATTTT.

This clone was seen a few times. CDR3 region: CASSPPTGVLFF. In DNA form, the CDR3 reads TGTGCCAGTAGTCCGCCGACAGGGGTTCTGTTCTTC. The J gene is TRBJ2-1, the V gene TRBV19, with 8 bases identical to TRBD1. This CDR3 spans 12 amino acids. Germline CDR1 and CDR2: LNHDA and SQIVND (reference sequence). After removal of 5 bases from V and 15 bases from J, the junction contained 9 bases not matched to a gene.

This chain uses TRBV6-1 with TRBJ2-7; no clear D gene. The V gene lost 1 base and the J gene lost 12 bases, with 19 bases spanning the gap. Germline V gene data show CDR1 as MNHNS and CDR2 as SASEGT. The CDR3 is 14 amino acids. In nucleotides, the CDR3 is TGTGCCAGCAGTGAAGGGTCGTGGAACTACTCGTGGTACTTC. Encoded protein: CASSEGSWNYSWYF.

In this sample, this clone turned up once. This chain joins TRBV10-3 and TRBJ2-6; the match to TRBD1 covers 11 bases. The trim removed 0 bases at V and 2 bases at J, leaving 6 bases unmatched. Germline CDR1 reads ENHRY; CDR2 reads SYGVKD. The CDR3 is made up of 19 amino acids. CDR3 sequence reads: CAISESMGQGGPGANVLTF. The CDR3 DNA follows: TGTGCCATCAGTGAGTCGATGGGACAGGGGGGGCCTGGGGCCAACGTCCTGACTTTC.

Concerning this clone itself: The same CDR3 arises from other DNA sequences in this sample as well. The V call is TRBV30, the J call TRBJ1-5; maybe TRBD1 (5 bases). The CDR3 length is 13 residues. V gave up 2 bases and J gave up 5 bases, with 10 bases separating them. CDR1 is GTSNPN, CDR2 SVGIG, per germline (reference sequence). DNA of the CDR3: TGTGCCTGGAGTCCCCGGGGGGATCAGCCCCAGCATTTT. Protein sequence: CAWSPRGDQPQHF.

The gene calls are TRBV7-6 and TRBJ2-7; 9 positions match TRBD1. Trimming cost V 7 bases and J 6 bases; bases outside gene matches: 13. CDR3 size: 15 residues. Looked up from germline, CDR1 is SGHVS and CDR2 is FNYEAQ. The CDR3 region is CASTLGAQGAGEQYF. CDR3 nucleotides: TGTGCCAGCACCCTTGGGGCACAGGGGGCGGGCGAGCAGTACTTC.

CDR3 in amino acids: CASSSPWTSGTAEQYF. CDR3 in DNA: TGTGCCAGCAGCTCCCCATGGACTAGCGGAACCGCGGAGCAGTACTTC. The V gene is TRBV11-2, the J gene TRBJ2-7, with TRBD2 matching over 10 bases. Germline V lookup: CDR1 SGHAT, CDR2 FQNNGV. The length of the CDR3 is 16 residues. J gave up 7 bases and V 4 bases, and 13 bases lay outside the gene matches.

The V gene is TRBV10-2, the J gene TRBJ2-5, with TRBD2 matching over 13 bases. CDR1 and CDR2 (germline): WSHSY, SAAADI. The length of the CDR3 is 16 residues. Germline trimming cut 4 bases from V and 4 bases from J; bases unmatched to any gene: 6. The CDR3 spells CASSGTSGSDGETQYF. CDR3 nucleotide sequence: TGCGCCAGCAGTGGGACTAGCGGGAGTGATGGAGAGACCCAGTACTTC.

The V call is TRBV5-5, the J call TRBJ2-7; D call uncertain. Germline values: CDR1 SGHKS, CDR2 YYEKEE (reference sequence). The V and J ends lost 1 base and 0 bases respectively, with 2 bases between them. The CDR3 loop spans 12 amino acids. CDR3 DNA: TGTGCCAGCAGCTTGATCTCCTACGAGCAGTACTTC. Its protein is CASSLISYEQYF.